The 32 T cell receptor beta chains presented below share a single source sample, sequenced in a study of CD8 T cells in ankylosing spondylitis (dated by TCRdb to about 2017). Receptor libraries were prepared by 5' RACE. Sequencing instrument: Illumina HiSeq 2500. The public reads were reanalyzed by TCRdb: fastp trimming at Q25, MiXCR alignment, in-frame beta chains only. Duplicate CDR3 protein sequences are folded into a single record with the most common DNA and genes. Here the sample has more than 100,000 distinct CDR3 sequences; over 10% occur a single time. The ten most abundant clones make up about 3.8% of the sample. Sequencing used blood, either unsorted or a sorted T cell fraction (not recorded which). The receptors stem from a female donor with ankylosing spondylitis or in good health (not recorded which).

This clonotype appeared many times. This chain joins TRBV5-1 and TRBJ2-3, with D hard to call. V lost 3 bases, J lost 1 base, and 15 bases lay in between. Germline V gene data show CDR1 as SGHRS and CDR2 as YFSETQ. This CDR3 has 16 amino acids. The CDR3 DNA reads TGCGCCAGCAGCTCCGGCGCGCCCCCTGGCACAGATACGCAGTATTTT. Its protein is CASSSGAPPGTDTQYF.

This clonotype was recorded at least ten times. V is TRBV3-1 and J is TRBJ1-2; D is undetermined. Germline-derived CDR1 and CDR2 are LGHDT and YNNKEL (reference sequence). Trimming stripped 1 base from V and 4 bases from J, with 10 bases between. The CDR3 is 14 residues long. The CDR3 spells CASSQGSGVYGYTF. The DNA of the CDR3 is TGTGCCAGCAGCCAAGGGTCCGGCGTCTATGGCTACACCTTC.

This clonotype appeared many times. J is TRBJ2-1 and V is TRBV5-1; 8 nucleotides match TRBD1. Germline V gives CDR1 SGHRS, CDR2 YFSETQ. CDR3 length equals 15 residues. V shed 1 base, J shed 4 bases, and the junction held 4 bases outside the gene matches. CDR3 sequence reads: CASSLTGGDYNEQFF. Here the CDR3 DNA reads TGCGCCAGCAGCTTGACAGGGGGAGATTACAATGAGCAGTTCTTC.

This clonotype was observed a handful of times. The rearrangement links TRBV5-5 to TRBJ2-3; D uncertain. This CDR3 has 15 amino acids. V dropped 1 base and J dropped 0 bases, with 9 bases sitting between them. CDR1 and CDR2 from the germline V gene are SGHKS and YYEKEE (reference sequence). This CDR3 reads CASSLNLVSTDTQYF. In DNA, the CDR3 is TGTGCCAGCAGCTTGAATCTAGTAAGCACAGATACGCAGTATTTT.

This clonotype was counted many times. The V and J genes are TRBV5-1 and TRBJ2-3, with a weak D call TRBD2 (5 bases). The V gene lost 4 bases and the J gene lost 11 bases, with 20 bases spanning the gap. CDR1 and CDR2 (germline): SGHRS, YFSETQ. The CDR3 is 14 residues long. In nucleotides, the CDR3 is TGCGCCAGCAGCGGTGAGGCTAGCCCTTCTCTGCAGTATTTT. Translating it yields CASSGEASPSLQYF.

This clonotype was counted at least ten times. The chain is built from TRBV6-2 or TRBV6-3 and TRBJ2-2, with D possibly being TRBD1 (5 bases). V shed 0 bases and J shed 3 bases, with 11 bases lying between them. The CDR3 totals 16 residues. Germline V gene data show CDR1 as MNHEY and CDR2 as SVGEGT. The CDR3 loop is CASSYSFRDHTGELFF. For the CDR3, the DNA is TGTGCCAGCAGTTACTCGTTCAGGGATCACACCGGGGAGCTGTTTTTT.

This clonotype was recorded at least ten times. The CDR3, as DNA: TGTGCCAGCTCACTACTGAGGACAGGACGTGAGGACGAGCAGTACTTC. The encoded protein is CASSLLRTGREDEQYF. The chain couples TRBV18 to TRBJ2-7; 7 bases match TRBD1. The V segment lost 4 bases and the J segment 5 bases; nucleotides outside the gene matches: 14. Per the germline V gene, CDR1 is KGHSH and CDR2 is LQKENI. The CDR3 has 16 residues.

This clonotype was seen ten or more times. The V and J genes are TRBV28 and TRBJ1-5; perhaps TRBD1 as D (6 bases). This CDR3 is built from 18 residues. From germline, CDR1 is MDHEN and CDR2 SYDVKM. V was shortened by 6 bases and J by 4 bases, with 25 bases between the two germline ends. The CDR3 loop is CASSSPGDTNYFNQPQHF. The CDR3 nucleotides read TGTGCCAGCAGCTCCCCCGGGGACACAAATTACTTTAATCAGCCCCAGCATTTT. The variable domain in full, with the rest retrieved from reference TRBV28 and TRBJ1-5, is DVKVTQSSRYLVKRTGEKVFLECVQDMDHENMFWYRQDPGLGLRLIYFSYDVKMKEKGDIPEGYSVSREKKERFSLILESASTNQTSMYLCASSSPGDTNYFNQPQHFGDGTRLSIL.

There are many counts of this clonotype. This chain links TRBV5-1 with TRBJ2-1, with 10 positions matching TRBD2. V shed 4 bases and J 0 bases; nucleotides not matched to a gene: 7. The CDR3 has 17 residues. Germline loops: CDR1 SGHRS, CDR2 YFSETQ. CDR3 DNA: TGCGCCAGCAGCCCCTCTAGCGGGGGTACCTCCTACAATGAGCAGTTCTTC. This encodes CASSPSSGGTSYNEQFF. Using reference TRBV5-1 and TRBJ2-1 for the parts outside the CDR3, the full variable domain is KAGVTQTPRYLIKTRGQQVTLSCSPISGHRSVSWYQQTPGQGLQFLFEYFSETQRNKGNFPGRFSGRQFSNSRSEMNVSTLELGDSALYLCASSPSSGGTSYNEQFFGPGTRLTVL.

This clonotype was observed at least ten times. The V call is TRBV3-1, the J call TRBJ2-5; 10 positions match TRBD2. The V gene end was trimmed by 1 base and the J gene end by 7 bases; junction bases not matched to a gene: 12. From germline, CDR1 is LGHDT and CDR2 YNNKEL (reference sequence). There are 17 residues in the CDR3. CDR3 DNA sequence: TGTGCCAGCAGCCAAGGACGCTCATCTAGACTAGCGGGGACCCAGTACTTC. It is translated as CASSQGRSSRLAGTQYF.

This clonotype showed up many times. The chain employs TRBV7-9 and TRBJ2-5; D is undetermined. The CDR3 runs to 14 residues. Trimming stripped 0 bases from V and 5 bases from J, with 10 bases between. Germline values: CDR1 SEHNR, CDR2 FQNEAQ (reference sequence). CDR3 in amino acids: CASSLAPVSETQYF. CDR3 bases: TGTGCCAGCAGCTTAGCTCCAGTCTCGGAGACCCAGTACTTC.

This clonotype came up many times. J is TRBJ2-5 and V is TRBV20-1; 7 bases are shared with TRBD1. In germline, CDR1 is DFQATT, CDR2 SNEGSKA (reference sequence). This CDR3 has 15 amino acids. V trimming: 6 bases; J trimming: 5 bases; junction bases outside the gene matches: 15. The CDR3 DNA follows: TGCAGTGCCGGTACCCCAGACAGGGCCGGGGAGACCCAGTACTTC. Amino acids: CSAGTPDRAGETQYF.

In its sample, this clonotype was seen many times. This chain connects TRBV5-1 to TRBJ2-5; TRBD2 is a possible D gene (5 bases). Looked up from germline, CDR1 is SGHRS and CDR2 is YFSETQ. The CDR3 loop spans 15 amino acids. V shed 1 base and J shed 8 bases, with 18 bases lying between them. The CDR3 nucleotides are TGCGCCAGCAGCTTGATTCTGGGGAGCCCAGGTACCCAGTACTTC. This gives the protein CASSLILGSPGTQYF.

The table lists this clonotype with many counts. CDR3 sequence: CASSELVRTDTQYF. CDR3 nucleotides: TGTGCCAGCAGTGAACTGGTGCGGACAGATACGCAGTATTTT. The V gene is TRBV2, the J gene TRBJ2-3; D gene unclear. Trimming removed 2 bases at V and 3 bases at J, with 9 bases between. Germline V CDR1 and CDR2: SNHLY, FYNNEI. The CDR3 covers 14 residues.

This clonotype was counted many times. The genes are TRBV5-6 and TRBJ1-2, with 7 bases aligning to TRBD1. The length of the CDR3 is 13 residues. Per germline, CDR1 SGHDT and CDR2 YYEEEE. Unmatched junction bases numbered 5, after V lost 2 bases and J lost 7 bases. The CDR3 nucleotides read TGTGCCAGCAGCTTCGGACAGGCAGGTGGCTACACCTTC. It specifies CASSFGQAGGYTF.

This clonotype was recorded many times. This chain connects TRBV9 to TRBJ1-1; no firm D call. The CDR3 runs to 16 residues. Germline CDR1 reads SGDLS; CDR2 reads YYNGEE. V was clipped by 4 bases and J by 0 bases, with 16 bases between them. The CDR3 DNA reads as TGTGCCAGCAGCAACGGACCGGGGAGTATGAACACTGAAGCTTTCTTT. The encoded protein is CASSNGPGSMNTEAFF.

This clonotype has ten or more counts. The rearrangement joins TRBV5-1 to TRBJ2-1; perhaps TRBD2 as D (5 bases). V was trimmed by 0 bases and J by 8 bases, leaving 12 bases between them. CDR3 length: 14 amino acids. In germline, CDR1 is SGHRS, CDR2 YFSETQ. This CDR3 reads CASSLVVGSDEQFF. DNA of the CDR3: TGCGCCAGCAGCTTGGTAGTGGGGAGTGATGAGCAGTTCTTC.

This clonotype came up many times. The CDR3 loop is CASSYRRAPLHF. CDR3 DNA: TGTGCCAGCAGCTACCGACGAGCACCCCTCCACTTT. The gene calls are TRBV3-1 and TRBJ1-6, with no clear D. CDR1 and CDR2 (germline): LGHDT, YNNKEL (reference sequence). Trimming removed 5 bases at V and 11 bases at J, with 10 bases between. The CDR3 is 12 residues long. The variable domain in full, with the rest retrieved from reference TRBV3-1 and TRBJ1-6, is DTAVSQTPKYLVTQMGNDKSIKCEQNLGHDTMYWYKQDSKKFLKIMFSYNNKELIINETVPNRFSPKSPDKAHLNLHINSLELGDSAVYFCASSYRRAPLHFGNGTRLTVT.

Ten or more counts support this clonotype. V and J are TRBV7-9 and TRBJ1-1; D is uncertain. The CDR3 is 12 residues long. Germline loops: CDR1 SEHNR, CDR2 FQNEAQ (reference sequence). The ends were cut back, 2 bases at V and 12 bases at J, with 13 bases in the middle. The CDR3 DNA sequence: TGTGCCAGCAGCTTACCCGGCGGGGATCCTTTCTTT. Its translation: CASSLPGGDPFF.

In this sample, this clonotype turned up many times. The chain links TRBV19 to TRBJ2-1; 9 bases line up with TRBD1. The CDR3 is made up of 11 amino acids. The V gene end was trimmed by 6 bases and the J gene end by 14 bases; junction bases not matched to a gene: 5. Germline CDR1 is LNHDA and CDR2 is SQIVND (reference sequence). CDR3 sequence reads: CASSIRDREFF. DNA for the CDR3: TGTGCCAGTAGCATCCGGGACAGGGAGTTCTTC.

This clonotype was seen many times. This chain links TRBV20-1 with TRBJ1-1; 8 bases agree with TRBD1. Germline CDR1 and CDR2: DFQATT and SNEGSKA (reference sequence). With V trimmed by 6 bases and J by 0 bases, 3 bases remained unmatched. There are 13 residues in the CDR3. The CDR3 coding sequence is TGCAGTGCCCCAGGGGGCATGAACACTGAAGCTTTCTTT. It is translated as CSAPGGMNTEAFF.

Points on this clonotype: This clone may be a read error of a much larger clone one base away. The chain couples TRBV28 to TRBJ1-1; TRBD1 matches 8 bases. The CDR3 totals 14 residues. Germline V gene data show CDR1 as MDHEN and CDR2 as SYDVKM. CDR3 nucleotide sequence: TGTGCCATCAGTTCGGGACAGGTTGACACTGAAGCTTTCTTT. Encoded protein: CAISSGQVDTEAFF.

This clonotype appeared many times. The chain joins TRBV3-1 to TRBJ2-1, with 11 positions matching TRBD1. The CDR3 loop spans 16 amino acids. Germline V gene lookup returns CDR1 LGHDT and CDR2 YNNKEL (reference sequence). The V gene end was trimmed by 4 bases and the J gene end by 9 bases; junction bases not matched to a gene: 11. DNA for the CDR3: TGTGCCAGCAGCCCTGGGGTTGGACAGGGGGCGCCTGAGCAGTTCTTC. It translates to CASSPGVGQGAPEQFF.

This clonotype was seen ten or more times. The chain combines TRBV10-3 with TRBJ2-5, with 7 bases that match TRBD1. This CDR3 spans 15 amino acids. Trimming at V came to 10 bases and at J to 1 base, leaving 12 bases not matched to a gene. Germline values: CDR1 ENHRY, CDR2 SYGVKD. The CDR3 region is CATGDLGQFQETQYF. The CDR3 DNA sequence: TGTGCCACAGGGGATTTGGGACAGTTCCAAGAGACCCAGTACTTC.

Ten or more counts support this clonotype. This chain connects TRBV5-1 to TRBJ2-1; D gene ambiguous. The CDR3 is 11 amino acids. Between the trimmed V and J ends, which lost 0 bases and 15 bases, there was a span of 10 bases. Germline CDR1 reads SGHRS; CDR2 reads YFSETQ. The CDR3 protein is CASSLGGGLFF. The CDR3 bases are TGCGCCAGCAGCTTGGGTGGCGGTTTGTTCTTC.

This clonotype occurred many times. The chain links TRBV5-1 to TRBJ1-5; possible D gene TRBD1, 5 bases. The CDR3 consists of 13 residues. The V and J ends lost 0 bases and 9 bases respectively, with 10 bases between them. CDR1 is SGHRS, CDR2 YFSETQ, per germline. The CDR3 here is CASSLGGLGPQHF. The CDR3 region has the DNA TGCGCCAGCAGCTTGGGGGGCCTGGGGCCCCAGCATTTT.

This clonotype was counted ten times or more. The rearrangement uses TRBV25-1 and TRBJ2-5; 7 nucleotides match TRBD1. The V and J ends lost 2 bases and 3 bases, in that order; junction bases with no gene match: 3. In germline, CDR1 is MGHDK, CDR2 SYGVNS. This CDR3 is built from 14 residues. The CDR3 loop is CASSEGQDKETQYF. CDR3 nucleotide sequence: TGTGCCAGCAGTGAAGGACAGGATAAAGAGACCCAGTACTTC.

This clonotype occurred many times. The chain combines TRBV24-1 with TRBJ2-1; no reliable D call. The V gene's germline CDR1 is KGHDR and CDR2 SFDVKD. V was trimmed by 7 bases and J by 0 bases, leaving 6 bases between them. This CDR3 has 13 residues. CDR3 in amino acids: CATRAASYNEQFF. The CDR3 coding sequence is TGTGCCACCAGGGCGGCCTCCTACAATGAGCAGTTCTTC.

This clonotype was picked up many times. V usage is TRBV7-2 and J usage is TRBJ2-7; TRBD2 matches at 14 bases. With V trimmed by 5 bases and J by 9 bases, 9 bases remained unmatched. The CDR3 has 15 residues. Per the germline V gene, CDR1 is SGHTA and CDR2 is FQGNSA. The CDR3 spells CASSPVGLAGAGQYF. The CDR3 nucleotides read TGTGCCAGCAGCCCTGTGGGACTAGCGGGAGCCGGGCAGTACTTC.

The V gene is TRBV23-1, the J gene TRBJ1-5; D is undetermined. TRBV23-1 is an ORF; its function is uncertain. With 3 bases removed from V and 4 bases from J, the gap between germline ends came to 19 bases. The CDR3 covers 17 residues. The CDR3 reads CASSHPESDAPNQPQHF. The CDR3 nucleotides are TGCGCCAGCAGTCACCCGGAATCAGACGCTCCTAATCAGCCCCAGCATTTT.

This clonotype was seen many times. V and J are TRBV5-1 and TRBJ2-2, with D perhaps TRBD1 (6 bases). Germline V gene lookup returns CDR1 SGHRS and CDR2 YFSETQ. The CDR3 has 16 amino acids. The V end was cut by 0 bases, the J end by 4 bases, with 13 bases between. For the CDR3, the DNA is TGCGCCAGCAGCTTGGTAGGGGGAAAAGGCACCGGGGAGCTGTTTTTT. Residues: CASSLVGGKGTGELFF.

This rearrangement joins TRBV28 to TRBJ2-7, with a weak D call TRBD1 (6 bases). Germline assignment: CDR1 MDHEN and CDR2 SYDVKM. CDR3 size: 13 residues. The V and J ends lost 9 bases and 5 bases respectively, with 17 bases between them. This CDR3 reads CARTGPRGHEQYF. The CDR3, as DNA: TGTGCCAGGACAGGACCCAGGGGACACGAGCAGTACTTC.